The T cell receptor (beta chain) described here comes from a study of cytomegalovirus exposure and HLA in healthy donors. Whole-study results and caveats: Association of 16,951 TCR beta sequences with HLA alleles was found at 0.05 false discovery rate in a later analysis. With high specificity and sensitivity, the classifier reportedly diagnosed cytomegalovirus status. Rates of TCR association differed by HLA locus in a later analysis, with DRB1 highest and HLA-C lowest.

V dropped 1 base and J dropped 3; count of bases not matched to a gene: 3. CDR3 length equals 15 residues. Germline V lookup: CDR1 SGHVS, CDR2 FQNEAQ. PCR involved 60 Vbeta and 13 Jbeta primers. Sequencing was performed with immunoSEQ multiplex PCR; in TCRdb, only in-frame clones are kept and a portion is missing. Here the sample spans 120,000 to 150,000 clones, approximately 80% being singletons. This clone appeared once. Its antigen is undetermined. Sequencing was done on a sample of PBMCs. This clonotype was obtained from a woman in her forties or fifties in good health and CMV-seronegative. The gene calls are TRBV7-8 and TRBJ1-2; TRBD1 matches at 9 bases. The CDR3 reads CASSLVGQGDYGYTF. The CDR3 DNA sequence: TGTGCCAGCAGCTTAGTGGGACAGGGCGACTATGGCTACACCTTC.